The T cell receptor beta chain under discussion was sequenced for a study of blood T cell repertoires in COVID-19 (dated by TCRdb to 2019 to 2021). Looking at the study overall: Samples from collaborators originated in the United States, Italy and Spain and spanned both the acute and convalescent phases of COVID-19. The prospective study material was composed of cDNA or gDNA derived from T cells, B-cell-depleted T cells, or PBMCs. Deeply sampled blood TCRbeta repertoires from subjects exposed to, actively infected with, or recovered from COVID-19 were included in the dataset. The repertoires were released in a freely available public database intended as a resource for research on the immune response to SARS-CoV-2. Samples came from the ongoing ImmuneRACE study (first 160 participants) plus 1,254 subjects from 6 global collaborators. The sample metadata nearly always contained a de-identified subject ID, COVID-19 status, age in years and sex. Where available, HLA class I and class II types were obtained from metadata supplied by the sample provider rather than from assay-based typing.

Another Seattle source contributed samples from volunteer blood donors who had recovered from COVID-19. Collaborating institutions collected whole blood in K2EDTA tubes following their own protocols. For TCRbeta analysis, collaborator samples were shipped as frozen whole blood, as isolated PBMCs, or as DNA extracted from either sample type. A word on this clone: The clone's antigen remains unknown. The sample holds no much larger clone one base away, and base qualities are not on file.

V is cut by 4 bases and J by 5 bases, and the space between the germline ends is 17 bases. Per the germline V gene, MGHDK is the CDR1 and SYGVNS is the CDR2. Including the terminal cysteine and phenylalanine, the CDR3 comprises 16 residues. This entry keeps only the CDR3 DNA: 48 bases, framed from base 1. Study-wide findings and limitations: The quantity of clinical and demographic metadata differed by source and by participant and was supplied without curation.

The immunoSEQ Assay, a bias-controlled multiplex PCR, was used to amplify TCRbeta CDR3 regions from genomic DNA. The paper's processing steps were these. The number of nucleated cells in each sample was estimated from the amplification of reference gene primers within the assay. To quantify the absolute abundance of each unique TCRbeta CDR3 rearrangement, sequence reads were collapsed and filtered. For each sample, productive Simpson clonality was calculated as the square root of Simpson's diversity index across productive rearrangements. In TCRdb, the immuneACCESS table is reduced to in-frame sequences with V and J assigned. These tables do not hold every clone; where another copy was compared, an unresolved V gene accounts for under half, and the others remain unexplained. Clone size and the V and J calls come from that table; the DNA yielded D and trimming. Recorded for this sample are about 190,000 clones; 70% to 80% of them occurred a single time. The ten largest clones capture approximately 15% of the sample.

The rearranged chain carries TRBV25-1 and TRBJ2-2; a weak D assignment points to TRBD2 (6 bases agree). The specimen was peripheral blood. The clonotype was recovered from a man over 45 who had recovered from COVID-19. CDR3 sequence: CASSVLYSGSTGELFF. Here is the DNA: TGTGCCAGCAGTGTCTTATATAGCGGAAGTACCGGGGAGCTGTTTTTT.